Reported below is one T cell receptor beta chain. Synthesis of TCR beta cDNA was carried out from 450 to 650 ng total RNA with a constant-region primer. What produced the TCR beta libraries was three nested multiplex PCR rounds using slightly modified ARM-PCR. A C-beta reverse primer was combined with TRBV1-TRBV30 forward primers in the first two PCR rounds, and each round had ten to eleven cycles. TCRdb reprocessed the multiplex PCR reads via MiXCR and lists one record per CDR3 protein. Of 150,000 to 200,000 distinct CDR3 sequences listed, less than 75% are singletons. These data originate in a study of tumor-infiltrating lymphocytes in primary liver carcinoma. Unsorted whole blood yielded blood RNA, and germline DNA was extracted as well. V was pared by 11 bases and J by 0 bases, with 14 bases between. This CDR3 comprises 15 residues. The V gene's germline CDR1 is MNHNS and CDR2 SASEGT.

The rearrangement links TRBV6-1 to TRBJ1-6; D is unclear. The sequence came from a woman aged 55-70 years with primary liver carcinoma and hepatitis B virus infection. Sequencing was performed on peripheral blood. CDR3 sequence reads: CAGKEEGSYNSPLHF. The CDR3 bases are TGTGCCGGCAAAGAAGAGGGCTCCTATAATTCACCCCTCCACTTT.